This is a list of T cell receptor beta chains from one sample in a study of T cells in Graves' hyperthyroidism and ophthalmopathy. One entry per CDR3 protein, called by TCRdb with MiXCR from the multiplex PCR reads. The sample has over 550,000 distinct CDR3 sequences; 15% to 20% are singletons. The sample taken for sequencing was blood. These receptors originate from a woman younger than 30 with Graves' hyperthyroidism. CDR3s include the opening cysteine and the closing phenylalanine or tryptophan. Each record gives: V gene, J gene, CDR3 protein.

TRBV6-1	TRBJ2-5	CANKPKTGGRYQETQYF
TRBV20-1	TRBJ1-5	CSAEPGQGHQPQHF
TRBV11-2	TRBJ1-1	CASSPTRDRVVVTEAFF
TRBV6-2/TRBV6-3	TRBJ2-7	CASSLAGVYEQYF
TRBV20-1	TRBJ2-7	CSARRDPRLEQYF
TRBV7-9	TRBJ1-4	CASRRTGATTNEKLFF
TRBV12-3/TRBV12-4	TRBJ1-2	CASSLAAGRDGYTF
TRBV20-1	TRBJ2-1	CSALSGGFRQFF
TRBV7-9	TRBJ2-1	CASSLSGRRDNEQFF
TRBV6-5	TRBJ2-3	CASSYSSKDFRQDTQYF
TRBV11-2	TRBJ2-1	CASSLGLPLYNEQFF
TRBV12-3/TRBV12-4	TRBJ2-3	CASRKDRSTDTQYF
TRBV7-2	TRBJ2-2	CASSLQGFTGELFF
TRBV20-1	TRBJ2-2	CSALGDTGELFF
TRBV6-1	TRBJ2-3	CASSPRQGIGDTQYF
TRBV6-5	TRBJ1-3	CASSYSVGDGSGNTIYF
TRBV6-5	TRBJ1-5	CASSHGQGTQPQHF
TRBV29-1	TRBJ1-5	CSVERFSPQGRSNQPQHF
TRBV28	TRBJ1-1	CASSLWPDASDTEAFF
TRBV6-5	TRBJ1-1	CASSYSSLREAFF
TRBV5-1	TRBJ1-6	CASSFGPNSPLHF
TRBV15	TRBJ1-3	CATSTDNFSGNTIYF
TRBV5-6	TRBJ2-1	CASSLVRTGGNEQFF
TRBV20-1	TRBJ1-1	CSAKQGWENTEAFF
TRBV7-9	TRBJ2-1	CASSPDARTWEQFF
TRBV28	TRBJ1-1	CASRLRTENTEAFF
TRBV20-1	TRBJ2-5	CSARPRDYNQETQYF
TRBV5-4	TRBJ2-2	CASSSGLAGALTGELFF
TRBV5-1	TRBJ2-1	CASSLEGLAGYNEQFF
TRBV20-1	TRBJ1-6	CSARIGQGPNSPLHF
TRBV28	TRBJ2-7	CASSFPGTGSYEQYF